This passage covers 5 T cell receptor beta chains from one sample sequenced in a study of beta chain features in type 1 diabetes. cDNA synthesis used the whole RNA isolate, giving expressed TCRB sequences. The repertoire was sequenced with immunoSEQ multiplex PCR; TCRdb's copy has only in-frame clones and lacks some. The sample has 160,000 or so clones, 11% seen once. Input material: central memory CD4+ T cells from blood. Source of these receptors: a man between 18 and 29 years old in good health.

This clone was picked up a small number of times. This chain joins TRBV30 and TRBJ2-2; 11 bases agree with TRBD1. V was clipped by 3 bases and J by 4 bases; unmatched bases: 1. This CDR3 contains 14 residues. The germline V gene encodes CDR1 GTSNPN and CDR2 SVGIG (reference sequence). CDR3: CAWRGTGGTGELFF. The CDR3 DNA follows: TGTGCCTGGAGAGGGACAGGGGGCACCGGGGAGCTGTTTTTT.

The chain recombines TRBV11-2 with TRBJ2-1; D gene ambiguous. The CDR3 loop spans 16 amino acids. CDR1 SGHAT and CDR2 FQNNGV come from the germline V gene. V was clipped by 0 bases and J by 7 bases, with 16 bases between them. CDR3: CASSLEIRPSPNEQFF. The CDR3 nucleotides read TGTGCCAGCAGCTTAGAAATCCGGCCCTCGCCTAATGAGCAGTTCTTC.

This clone occurred a few times. The V call is TRBV19, the J call TRBJ1-1; tentative D call: TRBD1 (6 bases). The CDR3 runs to 13 residues. Trimming took 7 bases from V and 5 from J, leaving 14 bases between them. Germline lookup yields CDR1 LNHDA and CDR2 SQIVND (reference sequence). The CDR3 protein is CASKQGSGTEAFF. The CDR3 DNA follows: TGTGCCAGTAAACAGGGTTCCGGGACTGAAGCTTTCTTT. Full variable domain (outside the CDR3, taken from reference TRBV19 and TRBJ1-1): DGGITQSPKYLFRKEGQNVTLSCEQNLNHDAMYWYRQDPGQGLRLIYYSQIVNDFQKGDIAEGYSVSREKKESFPLTVTSAQKNPTAFYLCASKQGSGTEAFFGQGTRLTVV.

There are a few counts of this clone. The chain combines TRBV7-6 with TRBJ1-5; unclear D gene. The germline V and J ends were trimmed by 2 bases and 7 bases, with 15 bases remaining between them. The CDR3 spans 15 residues. Per germline, CDR1 SGHVS and CDR2 FNYEAQ. The CDR3 here is CASSLHHGALQPQHF. The CDR3 bases are TGTGCCAGCAGCTTACATCACGGAGCTCTCCAGCCCCAGCATTTT.

The chain is built from TRBV14 and TRBJ2-7; 7 bases are a match to TRBD1. Germline loops: CDR1 SGHDN, CDR2 FVKESK. The length of the CDR3 is 12 residues. Trimming at V came to 1 base and at J to 9 bases, leaving 3 bases not matched to a gene. CDR3 loop: CASSQGQGGQYF. CDR3 coding DNA: TGTGCCAGCAGCCAAGGACAGGGCGGGCAGTACTTC.